This entry concerns a single TCR beta chain. As yet, its antigen is unknown. The data belong to a study of identical twins. Study results and limitations: Invariant MAIT and iNKT cells could partly confound zero-insertion analyses.

TCRdb itself ran the 5' RACE reads through MiXCR, one entry per CDR3 protein. Of around 240,000 distinct CDR3 sequences in the sample, roughly a tenth were seen once. The length of the CDR3 is 14 residues. V dropped 1 base and J dropped 5; count of bases not matched to a gene: 4. Per the germline V gene, CDR1 is DFQATT and CDR2 is SNEGSKA (reference sequence). This rearrangement joins TRBV20-1 to TRBJ2-7; 11 bases map to TRBD1. The TCR comes from a man between 50 and 59 years old in good health. Material for sequencing was memory T cells sorted from blood. The CDR3 sequence: CSARVGTGGDEQYF. The CDR3 nucleotides are TGCAGTGCTAGAGTCGGGACAGGGGGAGACGAGCAGTACTTC.